This record concerns one T cell receptor beta chain sequence. Its antigen is not identified. This sample was taken from a study of identical twins. TCRdb re-called the 5' RACE reads with MiXCR, one entry per CDR3 protein. This table holds more than 1.5 million distinct CDR3 sequences, less than 40% found once. V was trimmed by 1 base and J by 6 bases, leaving 18 bases between them. CDR3 length equals 15 residues. Germline V gene lookup returns CDR1 DFQATT and CDR2 SNEGSKA (reference sequence). Notes on the study in general: Excess sharing by twins proved weaker in beta out-of-frame sequences. Cross-sectional statistical analysis was relied on for the conclusions, without the same donors being followed. Out-of-frame alpha sequences shared by twins showed excess low generation probability. Carriage of fewer insertions was seen in abundant cord blood beta clonotypes, whereas memory repertoires showed none.

The source of this sequence is a newborn girl in good health. Sequencing was performed on cord blood. The J gene is TRBJ1-2, the V gene TRBV20-1; perhaps TRBD1 as D (6 bases). The CDR3 protein is CSARAFLTGSNGYTF. CDR3 in DNA: TGCAGTGCTAGAGCCTTTCTTACAGGGAGCAATGGCTACACCTTC.